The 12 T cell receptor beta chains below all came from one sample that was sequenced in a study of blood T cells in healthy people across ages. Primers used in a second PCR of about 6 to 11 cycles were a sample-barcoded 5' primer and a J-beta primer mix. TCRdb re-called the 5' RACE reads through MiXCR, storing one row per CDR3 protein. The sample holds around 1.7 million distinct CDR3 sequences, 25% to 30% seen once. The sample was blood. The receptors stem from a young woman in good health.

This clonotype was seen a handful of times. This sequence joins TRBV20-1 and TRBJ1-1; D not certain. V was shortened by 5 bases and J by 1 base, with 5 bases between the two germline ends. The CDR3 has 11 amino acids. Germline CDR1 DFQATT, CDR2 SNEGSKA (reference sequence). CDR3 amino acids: CSAYRNTEAFF. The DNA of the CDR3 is TGCAGTGCTTATAGGAACACTGAAGCTTTCTTT.

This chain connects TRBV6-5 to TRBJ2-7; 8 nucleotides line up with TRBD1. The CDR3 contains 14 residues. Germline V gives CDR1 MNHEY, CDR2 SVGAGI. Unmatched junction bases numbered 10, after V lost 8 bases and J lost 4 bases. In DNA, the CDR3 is TGTGCCAGCCGCCTTGGACAGGGCCTGTACGAGCAGTACTTC. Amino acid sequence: CASRLGQGLYEQYF.

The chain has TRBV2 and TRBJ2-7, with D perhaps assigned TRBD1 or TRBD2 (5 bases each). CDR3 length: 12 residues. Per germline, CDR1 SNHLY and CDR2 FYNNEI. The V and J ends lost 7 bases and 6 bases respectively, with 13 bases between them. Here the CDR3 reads CASNSVRAEQYF. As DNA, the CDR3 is TGTGCCAGCAATAGCGTCAGGGCCGAGCAGTACTTC.

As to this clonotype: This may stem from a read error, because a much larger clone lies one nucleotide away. The CDR3 protein is CASSSTINEKRFF. For the CDR3, the DNA is TGTGCCAGCAGCTCGACTATAAATGAAAAACGGTTTTTT. This chain uses TRBV6-5 with TRBJ1-4; the D is unclear. CDR1 is MNHEY, CDR2 SVGAGI, per germline. CDR3 length: 13 residues.

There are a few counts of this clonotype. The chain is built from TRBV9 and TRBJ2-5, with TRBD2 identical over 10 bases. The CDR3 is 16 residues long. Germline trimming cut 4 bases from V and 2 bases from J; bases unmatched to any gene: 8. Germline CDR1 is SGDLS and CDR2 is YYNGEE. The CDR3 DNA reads TGTGCCAGCAGCCCATCGCGGGGACTAGCGCAAGAGACCCAGTACTTC. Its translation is CASSPSRGLAQETQYF.

In DNA form, the CDR3 reads TGTGCCAGCAGCACGGGGCAGTGGAGCAATCAGCCCCAGCATTTT. Translating it yields CASSTGQWSNQPQHF. The chain uses TRBV7-9 and TRBJ1-5; D perhaps matches TRBD1 (5 bases). This CDR3 spans 15 amino acids. Trimming pared 5 bases from V and 1 base from J, leaving 12 bases between. The germline V gene encodes CDR1 SEHNR and CDR2 FQNEAQ (reference sequence).

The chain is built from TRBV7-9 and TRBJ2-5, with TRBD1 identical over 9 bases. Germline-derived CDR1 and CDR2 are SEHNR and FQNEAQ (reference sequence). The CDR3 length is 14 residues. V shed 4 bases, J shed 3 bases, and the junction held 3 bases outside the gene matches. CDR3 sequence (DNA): TGTGCCAGCAGCTGGAGACAGGGGGAAGAGACCCAGTACTTC. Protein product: CASSWRQGEETQYF. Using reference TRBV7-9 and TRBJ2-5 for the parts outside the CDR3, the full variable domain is DTGVSQNPRHKITKRGQNVTFRCDPISEHNRLYWYRQTLGQGPEFLTYFQNEAQLEKSRLLSDRFSAERPKGSFSTLEIQRTEQGDSAMYLCASSWRQGEETQYFGPGTRLLVL.

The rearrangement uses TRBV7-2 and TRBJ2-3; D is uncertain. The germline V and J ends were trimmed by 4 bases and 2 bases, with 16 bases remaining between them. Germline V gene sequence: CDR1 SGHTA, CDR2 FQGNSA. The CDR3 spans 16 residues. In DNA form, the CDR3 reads TGTGCCAGCAGCTGCGGACGAGCGCAACTCACAGATACGCAGTATTTT. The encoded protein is CASSCGRAQLTDTQYF.

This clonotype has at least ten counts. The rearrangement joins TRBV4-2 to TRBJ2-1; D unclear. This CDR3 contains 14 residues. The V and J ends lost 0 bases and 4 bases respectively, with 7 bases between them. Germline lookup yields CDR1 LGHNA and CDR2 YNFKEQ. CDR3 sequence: CASSQESVYNEQFF. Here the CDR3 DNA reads TGTGCCAGCAGCCAAGAGTCTGTGTACAATGAGCAGTTCTTC.

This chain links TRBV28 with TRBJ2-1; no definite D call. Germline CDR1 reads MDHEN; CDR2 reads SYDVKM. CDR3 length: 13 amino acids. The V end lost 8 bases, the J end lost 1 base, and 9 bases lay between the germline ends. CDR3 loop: CASCALSYNEQFF. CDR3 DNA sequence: TGTGCCAGCTGCGCCTTATCCTACAATGAGCAGTTCTTC.

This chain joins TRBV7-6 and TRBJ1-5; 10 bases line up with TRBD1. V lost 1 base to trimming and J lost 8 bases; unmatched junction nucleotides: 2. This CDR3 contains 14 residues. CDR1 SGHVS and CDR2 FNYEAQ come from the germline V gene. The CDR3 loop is CASSLGQGAEPQHF. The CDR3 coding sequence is TGTGCCAGCAGCTTAGGACAGGGGGCAGAGCCCCAGCATTTT.

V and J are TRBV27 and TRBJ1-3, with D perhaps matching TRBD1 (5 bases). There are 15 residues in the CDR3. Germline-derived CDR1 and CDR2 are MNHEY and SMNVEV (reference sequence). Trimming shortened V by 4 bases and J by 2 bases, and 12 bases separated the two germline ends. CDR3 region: CASSSASGAGNTIYF. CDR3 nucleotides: TGTGCCAGCAGTTCCGCCTCGGGGGCTGGAAACACCATATATTTT.